This TCR beta chain was identified in a study of CD8 T cells in Susac syndrome. An input of roughly 0.5 to 1 ug of RNA was subjected to reverse transcription using random hexamers. Amplification of TCR beta CDR3 used immunoSEQ multiplex PCR across 54 Vbeta and 13 Jbeta. TCRdb used MiXCR to reprocess the immunoSEQ multiplex PCR reads, holding one entry per CDR3 protein. The sample includes 110,000 to 150,000 distinct CDR3 sequences, over 85% seen only once; the top ten take approximately 0.27%. Germline CDR1 and CDR2: SQVTM and ANQGSEA. Trimming took 5 bases from V and 7 from J, leaving 15 bases between them. The CDR3 has 12 amino acids.

This sequence was found in a human donor in good health. The sample taken for sequencing was CD8+ T cells from PBMCs. The chain employs TRBV29-1 and TRBJ2-7; D possibly uses TRBD1 or TRBD2 (5 bases each). CDR3: CSVWDPDWEQYF. CDR3 sequence (DNA): TGCAGCGTTTGGGACCCGGACTGGGAGCAGTACTTC.